This T cell receptor (beta chain) is from a study of blood T cells in healthy people across ages. In the study overall: Per two T cells, template switching captured roughly one barcoded beta molecule.

This clonotype was seen repeatedly, ten times or more. A second PCR, run for roughly 7 to 12 cycles, used a sample-barcoded 5' primer plus a J-beta primer mix. In TCRdb, the 5' RACE reads were re-called with MiXCR into one record per CDR3 protein. The sample lists some 1.5 million distinct CDR3 sequences, 25% to 30% occurring once. The CDR3 length is 14 residues. V lost 3 bases and J lost 7; bases outside the gene matches: 12. Looked up from germline, CDR1 is DFQATT and CDR2 is SNEGSKA (reference sequence). The sequencing input was blood. The rearrangement uses TRBV20-1 and TRBJ2-7; 7 bases agree with TRBD2. The sequence was obtained from a woman aged 25 to 39 in good health. The CDR3 loop reads CSASTGGDLGEQYF. CDR3 in DNA: TGCAGTGCTAGTACGGGAGGAGACCTTGGGGAGCAGTACTTC.